Listed below are T cell receptor beta chains from one sample, sequenced in a study of cytomegalovirus exposure and HLA in healthy donors. The method was immunoSEQ multiplex PCR; TCRdb's version includes in-frame clones alone and lacks a portion of them. The table has 100,000 to 150,000 clones, approximately 72% seen once. The sample comprised PBMCs. These receptors all come from a man aged 60 to 75 in good health and CMV-seropositive. Each CDR3 is given with its conserved first and last residue. D genes are given only for firm matches. Size tells how often a clone was seen (once, few, many) or the class of an expanded clone, and some rows leave it out.

clone size | J gene | V gene | D gene | CDR3 DNA | CDR3 protein
NA | TRBJ1-5 | TRBV5-5 | TRBD1 | TGTGCCAGCAGCTTGGGAACAGGGGGTCAGCCCCAGCATTTT | CASSLGTGGQPQHF
NA | TRBJ2-7 | TRBV4-2 | NA | TGTGCCAGCAGCCAAGGGGAGGGGGACTGGCTAACCTACGAGCAGTACTTC | CASSQGEGDWLTYEQYF
few | TRBJ2-7 | TRBV10-3 | NA | TGTGCCATCAGTGGGGACATCTCCTACGAGCAGTACTTC | CAISGDISYEQYF
NA | TRBJ2-1 | TRBV2 | NA | TGTGCCAGCAGTACTTACAATGAGCAGTTCTTC | CASSTYNEQFF
NA | TRBJ1-3 | TRBV30 | NA | TGTGCCTGGAGTGTAGCCGGAAACACCATATATTTT | CAWSVAGNTIYF
NA | TRBJ1-5 | TRBV7-2 | TRBD1 | TGTGCCAGCAGCTCGGCAGGGGGAATCAATCAGCCCCAGCATTTT | CASSSAGGINQPQHF
NA | TRBJ1-3 | TRBV19 | TRBD1 | TGTGCCAGTAGGGCCATACGGACAGGGGATTATGGAAACACCATATATTTT | CASRAIRTGDYGNTIYF
NA | TRBJ2-5 | TRBV29-1 | NA | TGCAGCGTTGAAGAAGGGGAAACGTACCAAGAGACCCAGTACTTC | CSVEEGETYQETQYF
NA | TRBJ2-7 | TRBV6-5 | TRBD2 | TGTGCCAGCAGCCCTCGGCTAGCGGGCTCCTACGAGCAGTACTTC | CASSPRLAGSYEQYF
once | TRBJ2-1 | TRBV10-1 | TRBD1 | TGCGCCAGCAGTGAGTCGTCAGGGACAGGGGGTAATGAGCAGTTCTTC | CASSESSGTGGNEQFF
NA | TRBJ1-1 | TRBV12-5 | TRBD1 | TGTGCTAGTGGTTTTCAGGGGGTCGAGGCTTTCTTT | CASGFQGVEAFF
NA | TRBJ2-3 | TRBV5-4 | NA | TGTGCCAGCAGCTTCTACACAGATACGCAGTATTTT | CASSFYTDTQYF
NA | TRBJ2-3 | TRBV18 | NA | TGTGCCAGCTCACCATCTCCAGGGTCCGATACGCAGTATTTT | CASSPSPGSDTQYF
many | TRBJ1-2 | TRBV14 | NA | TGTGCCAGCAGCCAAACCGTCGCAGGGCTAAGTGGCGGCTACACCTTC | CASSQTVAGLSGGYTF
NA | TRBJ2-7 | TRBV27 | TRBD1 | TGTGCCAGCAGTCTAAAGACAGGGTACGAGCAGTACTTC | CASSLKTGYEQYF
once | TRBJ2-5 | TRBV4-1 | TRBD2 | TGCGCCAGCAGCCAACTGGGACTAGCGGGAGAGAGGGGAGAGACCCAGTACTTC | CASSQLGLAGERGETQYF
few | TRBJ1-2 | TRBV6-5 | TRBD1 | TGTGCCAGCAGTTACCAGGGGGCTTCGAGCTATGGCTACACCTTC | CASSYQGASSYGYTF
NA | TRBJ2-5 | TRBV29-1 | TRBD2 | TGCAGCGTCGTCCTCGGGGGGCAAGAGACCCAGTACTTC | CSVVLGGQETQYF
NA | TRBJ2-7 | TRBV6-1 | NA | TGTGCCAGCAGTGAACCGGGATCCTACGAGCAGTACTTC | CASSEPGSYEQYF
NA | TRBJ2-7 | TRBV7-9 | NA | TGTGCCAGCAGCTTAGTACCAGGACTCACCTACGAGCAGTACTTC | CASSLVPGLTYEQYF
NA | TRBJ2-7 | TRBV7-9 | NA | TGTGCCAGCAGCCACCCCCGGGGAGGGGGTAGAGACGAGCAGTACTTC | CASSHPRGGGRDEQYF
NA | TRBJ1-2 | TRBV13 | NA | TGTGCCAGCAGCCTTCAGGAATCTTTGGGCTACACCTTC | CASSLQESLGYTF
once | TRBJ2-7 | TRBV5-1 | NA | TGCGCCAGCAGCTTGACAGCCCCCTACGAGCAGTACTTC | CASSLTAPYEQYF
few | TRBJ2-1 | TRBV5-4 | TRBD1 | TGTGCCAGCAGCTCAGGACAGGGACCCTACAATGAGCAGTTCTTC | CASSSGQGPYNEQFF
NA | TRBJ1-5 | TRBV28 | TRBD1 | TGTGCCAGCAGTTTAACTAAGGGGGCCAGGAGCAATCAGCCCCAGCATTTT | CASSLTKGARSNQPQHF
NA | TRBJ2-7 | TRBV11-2 | NA | TGTGCCAGCAGTCGAGCCTACGAGCAGTACTTC | CASSRAYEQYF
NA | TRBJ2-6 | TRBV5-1 | NA | TGCGCCAGCAGCTCACAGGGATTTTCTGGGGCCAACGGCCTGACTTTC | CASSSQGFSGANGLTF
NA | TRBJ2-7 | TRBV6-1 | TRBD1 | TGTGCCAGCAGTGAACAAAACAGGGGGGTCTACGAGCAGTACTTC | CASSEQNRGVYEQYF
NA | TRBJ1-5 | TRBV30 | NA | TGTGCCTGGAGCCCCGCGGCCGGCGGGATAGGAGCCAATCAGCCCCAGCATTTT | CAWSPAAGGIGANQPQHF
once | TRBJ1-1 | TRBV5-1 | NA | TGCGCCAGCAGCTACTCCCCAGGGAACACTGAAGCTTTCTTT | CASSYSPGNTEAFF
NA | TRBJ1-3 | TRBV5-1 | NA | TGCGCCAGCAGCACTACAGGGTCACCTGGAAACACCATATATTTT | CASSTTGSPGNTIYF
NA | TRBJ2-1 | TRBV7-9 | TRBD1 | TGTGCCAGCAGCTCCGGGACAGGGGGCAATGAGCAGTTCTTC | CASSSGTGGNEQFF
NA | TRBJ2-5 | TRBV29-1 | TRBD1 | TGCAGCGTGGGACAGGGCCAAGAGACCCAGTACTTC | CSVGQGQETQYF
NA | TRBJ1-4 | TRBV15 | NA | TGTGCCACCAGCAGAAACCCCAGAGGGAATGAAAAACTGTTTTTT | CATSRNPRGNEKLFF
NA | TRBJ1-1 | TRBV5-4 | NA | TGTGCCAGCAGCCAAACCAGCGGGAGCGGGAGAACTGAGGCTTTCTTT | CASSQTSGSGRTEAFF
NA | TRBJ1-1 | TRBV11-2 | NA | TGTGCCAGCAGCTTAGTCGAGGACACTGAAGCTTTCTTT | CASSLVEDTEAFF
NA | TRBJ1-1 | TRBV18 | NA | TGTGCCAGCTCACCTGTGGAGGGTGAAGCTTTCTTT | CASSPVEGEAFF
NA | TRBJ2-1 | TRBV5-4 | TRBD2 | TGTGCCAGCAGCTTGTGGACTAGCGGGAGGAATGAGCAGTTCTTC | CASSLWTSGRNEQFF
NA | TRBJ1-6 | TRBV6-5 | NA | TGTGCCAGCAGTTACTCGAACAGGGATTCACCCCTCCACTTT | CASSYSNRDSPLHF
NA | TRBJ2-1 | TRBV7-9 | NA | TGTGCCAGCAGCCACAGGTTCCGGGTGGGGAATGAGCAGTTCTTC | CASSHRFRVGNEQFF
once | TRBJ2-1 | TRBV18 | TRBD1 | TGTGCCAGCTCCCCGGGACAGGGAATCTCCGATGAGCAGTTCTTC | CASSPGQGISDEQFF
NA | TRBJ1-6 | TRBV30 | TRBD1 | TGTGCCTGGAGTCCAGACAGGGGGCGTTCACCCCTCCACTTT | CAWSPDRGRSPLHF
once | TRBJ2-7 | TRBV11-2 | NA | TGTGCCAGCAGCCCTGGAGTGTACGAGCAGTACTTC | CASSPGVYEQYF
NA | TRBJ2-7 | TRBV2 | TRBD1 | TGTGCGACAGGGGTCAGATCCTACGAGCAGTACTTC | CATGVRSYEQYF